This T cell receptor beta chain was sequenced in a study of CD8+ T cells in alopecia areata. The germline V gene encodes CDR1 SGHRS and CDR2 YFSETQ. The CDR3 spans 14 residues. Trimming cost V 0 bases and J 4 bases, with 10 bases left between them. A remark on this clone: Its antigen is unknown.

Study outcomes and limitations: Scalp clonality, together with expanded CD8+ clones among the top 100, fell significantly with tofacitinib.

RNA extraction was followed by reverse transcription into cDNA, which acted as the sequencing template. The method was immunoSEQ multiplex PCR; TCRdb's version includes in-frame clones alone and lacks a portion of them. The table records around 140,000 clones, 86% of them present only once. Treatment specified: oral pan-JAK inhibitor, 5-10 mg twice daily. The sequencing here drew on CD8+ T cells sorted from blood, taken at week 4, from a patient treated with tofacitinib. The rearrangement uses TRBV5-1 and TRBJ1-1; D is unresolved. The clonotype originates from a human donor with alopecia areata. The CDR3: CASSLGEGSTEAFF. The CDR3 bases are TGCGCCAGCAGCTTGGGAGAAGGGTCCACTGAAGCTTTCTTT.